The clone carrying this TCR beta chain was seen a single time. The antigen remains undetermined. This specimen comes from a study of shared clonotypes between healthy human individuals. At the level of the study: A couple of female and three male donors aged 18 to 49 were enrolled.

The ends were cut back, 4 bases at V and 7 bases at J, with 13 bases in the middle. This CDR3 spans 13 amino acids. Germline V lookup: CDR1 LGHNA, CDR2 YNFKEQ. Whole-study findings and limits: The authors expected sequencing depth to affect clonotype sharing among donors. The donor pool, a small one, limited the genetic and exposure-history diversity represented. Tissues were not sampled, only blood, and their repertoires likely differ.

TCRdb's table, derived via immunoSEQ multiplex PCR, lists solely in-frame clones and lacks some. The repertoire holds around 720,000 clones, with 73% as singletons. V usage is TRBV4-2 and J usage is TRBJ1-2; no clear D. The TCR originated in a woman in her thirties in good health. Specimen: memory CD4+ T cells sorted from blood. Subset denoted: CD45RA-negative fraction. DNA of the CDR3: TGTGCCAGCAGCCTAGCAGCAAAGGGTGGCTACACCTTC. It is translated as CASSLAAKGGYTF.